The T cell receptor (beta chain) described here comes from a study of OX40 agonist ivuxolimab in advanced cancers. Looking at the study overall: Aged roughly 20 to 79 with a mean of roughly 65 years, they were 82.7% male.

On this clone itself: Its antigen remains unknown.

CDR1 and CDR2 from the germline V gene are SNHLY and FYNNEI. With 8 bases removed from V and 4 bases from J, the gap between germline ends came to 17 bases. The CDR3 covers 14 residues. Findings and caveats of the study: Part of the nonresponder group also had normalized T-cell clonal expansion that was low. CD4+ and CD8+ T cells in blood underwent clonal expansion by week 6 at 0.1 to 3.0 mg/kg.

Generated by immunoSEQ multiplex PCR, the TCRdb table keeps only in-frame clones and is missing some. The repertoire holds 45,000 or so clones, approximately 91% seen once, with more than 15% in the top ten. The chain has TRBV2 and TRBJ1-1, with D maybe TRBD1 (6 bases). The clonotype comes from an adult with an advanced solid tumor such as melanoma, head and neck, liver or kidney cancer. The source was CD4+ or CD8+ T cells sorted from blood, collected in a trial of the OX40 agonist ivuxolimab. The CDR3 nucleotides are TGTGCCAGCGGACAGCTTTGGAGGAGCACTGAAGCTTTCTTT. Protein sequence: CASGQLWRSTEAFF. Full variable domain (remainder filled in from reference TRBV2 and TRBJ1-1): EPEVTQTPSHQVTQMGQEVILRCVPISNHLYFYWYRQILGQKVEFLVSFYNNEISEKSEIFDDQFSVERPDGSNFTLKIRSTKLEDSAMYFCASGQLWRSTEAFFGQGTRLTVV.